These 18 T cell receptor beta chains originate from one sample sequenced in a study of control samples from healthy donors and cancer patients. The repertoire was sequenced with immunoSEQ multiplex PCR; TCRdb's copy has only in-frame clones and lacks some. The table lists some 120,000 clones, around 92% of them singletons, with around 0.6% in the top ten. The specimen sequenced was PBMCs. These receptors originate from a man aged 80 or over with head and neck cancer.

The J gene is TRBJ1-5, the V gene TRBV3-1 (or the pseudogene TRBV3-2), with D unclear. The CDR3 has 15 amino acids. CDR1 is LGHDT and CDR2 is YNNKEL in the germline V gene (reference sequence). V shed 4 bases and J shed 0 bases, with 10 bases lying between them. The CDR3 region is CASSPTVYSNQPQHF. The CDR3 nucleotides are TGTGCCAGCAGCCCAACAGTGTATAGCAATCAGCCCCAGCATTTT.

CDR3 nucleotide sequence: TGCGCCAGCAGCTTGGAAGGTGGCCTCCCGGGACGAGAGACCCAGTACTTC. Residues: CASSLEGGLPGRETQYF. The V and J genes are TRBV5-1 and TRBJ2-5; D may match TRBD1 or TRBD2 (5 bases each). Per germline, CDR1 SGHRS and CDR2 YFSETQ. Deletions cut 0 bases from V and 4 bases from J, with 19 bases between. The CDR3 loop spans 17 amino acids. The complete variable domain, with remaining parts taken from reference TRBV5-1 and TRBJ2-5, reads KAGVTQTPRYLIKTRGQQVTLSCSPISGHRSVSWYQQTPGQGLQFLFEYFSETQRNKGNFPGRFSGRQFSNSRSEMNVSTLELGDSALYLCASSLEGGLPGRETQYFGPGTRLLVL.

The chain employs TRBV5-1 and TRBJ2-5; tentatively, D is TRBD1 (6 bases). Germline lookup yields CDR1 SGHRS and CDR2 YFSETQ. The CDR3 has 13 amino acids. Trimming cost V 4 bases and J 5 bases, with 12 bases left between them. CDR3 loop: CASSPGTLETQYF. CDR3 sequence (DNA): TGCGCCAGCAGCCCAGGGACACTGGAGACCCAGTACTTC.

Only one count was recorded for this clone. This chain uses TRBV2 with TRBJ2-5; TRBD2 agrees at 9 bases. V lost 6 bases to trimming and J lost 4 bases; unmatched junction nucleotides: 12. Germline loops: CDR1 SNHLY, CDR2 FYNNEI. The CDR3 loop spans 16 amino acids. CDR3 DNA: TGTGCCAGCAGCCATCCAAGCGGGGGGAAAGGAGAGACCCAGTACTTC. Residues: CASSHPSGGKGETQYF. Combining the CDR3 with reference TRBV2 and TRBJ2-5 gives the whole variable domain EPEVTQTPSHQVTQMGQEVILRCVPISNHLYFYWYRQILGQKVEFLVSFYNNEISEKSEIFDDQFSVERPDGSNFTLKIRSTKLEDSAMYFCASSHPSGGKGETQYFGPGTRLLVL.

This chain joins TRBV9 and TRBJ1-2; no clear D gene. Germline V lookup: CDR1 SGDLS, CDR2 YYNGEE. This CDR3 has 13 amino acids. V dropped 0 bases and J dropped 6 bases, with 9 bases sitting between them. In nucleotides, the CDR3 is TGTGCCAGCAGCGTAGGGGGAGGAGATGGCTACACCTTC. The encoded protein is CASSVGGGDGYTF.

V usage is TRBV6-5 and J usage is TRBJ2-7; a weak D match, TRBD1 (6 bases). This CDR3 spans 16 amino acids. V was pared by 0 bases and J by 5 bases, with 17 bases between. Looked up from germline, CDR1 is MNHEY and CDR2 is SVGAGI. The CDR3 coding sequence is TGTGCCAGCAGTTACTCGCCAGGGGCGCGTTCCAACGAGCAGTACTTC. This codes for CASSYSPGARSNEQYF.

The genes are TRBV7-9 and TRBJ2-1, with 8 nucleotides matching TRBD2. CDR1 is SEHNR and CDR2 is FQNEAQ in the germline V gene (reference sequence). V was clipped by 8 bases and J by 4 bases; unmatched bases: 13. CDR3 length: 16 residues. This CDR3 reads CASLPDGLAGYNEQFF. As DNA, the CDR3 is TGTGCCAGCCTCCCCGACGGGTTAGCGGGGTACAATGAGCAGTTCTTC. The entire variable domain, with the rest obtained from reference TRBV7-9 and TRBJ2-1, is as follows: DTGVSQNPRHKITKRGQNVTFRCDPISEHNRLYWYRQTLGQGPEFLTYFQNEAQLEKSRLLSDRFSAERPKGSFSTLEIQRTEQGDSAMYLCASLPDGLAGYNEQFFGPGTRLTVL.

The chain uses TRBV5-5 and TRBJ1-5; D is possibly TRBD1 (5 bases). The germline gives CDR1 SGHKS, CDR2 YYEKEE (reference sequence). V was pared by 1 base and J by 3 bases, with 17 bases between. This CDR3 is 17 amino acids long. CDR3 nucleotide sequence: TGTGCCAGCAGCTTGAGATCCGGGACCTTAACCAATCAGCCCCAGCATTTT. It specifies CASSLRSGTLTNQPQHF.

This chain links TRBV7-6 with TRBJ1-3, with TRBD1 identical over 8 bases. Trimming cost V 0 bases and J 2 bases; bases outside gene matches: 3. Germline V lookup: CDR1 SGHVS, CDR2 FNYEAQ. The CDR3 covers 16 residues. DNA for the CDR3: TGTGCCAGCAGCTTAGCTTCAGGGGGCCCTGGAAACACCATATATTTT. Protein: CASSLASGGPGNTIYF. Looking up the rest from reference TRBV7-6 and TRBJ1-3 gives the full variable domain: GAGVSQSPRYKVTKRGQDVALRCDPISGHVSLYWYRQALGQGPEFLTYFNYEAQQDKSGLPNDRFSAERPEGSISTLTIQRTEQRDSAMYRCASSLASGGPGNTIYFGEGSWLTVV.

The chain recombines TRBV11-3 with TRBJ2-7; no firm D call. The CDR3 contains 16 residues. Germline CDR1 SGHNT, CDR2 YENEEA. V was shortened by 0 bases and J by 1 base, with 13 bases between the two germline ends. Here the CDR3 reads CASSLDQREQSYEQYF. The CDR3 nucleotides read TGTGCCAGCAGCTTAGATCAAAGGGAACAATCCTACGAGCAGTACTTC.

In DNA form, the CDR3 reads TGTGCCAGTTGCACAGGGGGCAACGGCTATGGCTACACCTTC. Translation: CASCTGGNGYGYTF. The chain links TRBV19 to TRBJ1-2; 9 bases map to TRBD1. Per the germline V gene, CDR1 is LNHDA and CDR2 is SQIVND (reference sequence). The CDR3 covers 14 residues. Trimming took 8 bases from V and 4 from J; bases not matched to a gene: 8.

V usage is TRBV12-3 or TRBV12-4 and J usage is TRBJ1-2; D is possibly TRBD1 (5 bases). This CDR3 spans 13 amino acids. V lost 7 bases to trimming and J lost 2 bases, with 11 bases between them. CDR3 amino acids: CASNRWGNYGYTF. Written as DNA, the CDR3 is TGTGCCAGCAATAGGTGGGGGAACTATGGCTACACCTTC.

This CDR3 reads CASSSSSGGPYNEQFF. The CDR3 DNA reads as TGTGCCAGCAGCTCATCTAGCGGGGGGCCCTACAATGAGCAGTTCTTC. The V call is TRBV7-2, the J call TRBJ2-1; 11 nucleotides agree with TRBD2. Germline V gives CDR1 SGHTA, CDR2 FQGNSA. This CDR3 spans 16 amino acids. V shed 4 bases, J shed 2 bases, and the junction held 4 bases outside the gene matches.

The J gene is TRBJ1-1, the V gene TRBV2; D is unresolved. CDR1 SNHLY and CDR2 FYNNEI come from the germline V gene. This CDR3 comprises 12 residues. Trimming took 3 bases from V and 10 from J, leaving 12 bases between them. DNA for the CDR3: TGTGCCAGCAGTGATAGCCCACGGATAGCTTTCTTT. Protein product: CASSDSPRIAFF. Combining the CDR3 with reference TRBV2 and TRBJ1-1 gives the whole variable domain EPEVTQTPSHQVTQMGQEVILRCVPISNHLYFYWYRQILGQKVEFLVSFYNNEISEKSEIFDDQFSVERPDGSNFTLKIRSTKLEDSAMYFCASSDSPRIAFFGQGTRLTVV.

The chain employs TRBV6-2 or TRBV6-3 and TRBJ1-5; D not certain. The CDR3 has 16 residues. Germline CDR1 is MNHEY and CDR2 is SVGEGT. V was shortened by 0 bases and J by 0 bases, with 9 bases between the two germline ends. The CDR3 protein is CASSYSAPYSNQPQHF. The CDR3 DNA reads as TGTGCCAGCAGTTACTCGGCACCGTATAGCAATCAGCCCCAGCATTTT.

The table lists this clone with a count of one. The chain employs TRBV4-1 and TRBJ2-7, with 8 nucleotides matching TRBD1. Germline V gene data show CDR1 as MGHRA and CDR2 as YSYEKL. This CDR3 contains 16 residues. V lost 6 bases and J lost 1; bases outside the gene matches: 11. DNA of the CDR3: TGCGCCAGCAGTCGAGAACGGACAGGGTATTCCTACGAGCAGTACTTC. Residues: CASSRERTGYSYEQYF.

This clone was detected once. The CDR3, as DNA: TGTGCCAGCAGCCCGGACAGGGTTTTCGGCACTGAAGCTTTCTTT. Translated: CASSPDRVFGTEAFF. This sequence joins TRBV7-2 and TRBJ1-1, with 8 bases identical to TRBD1. This CDR3 region has 15 residues. Trimming at V came to 5 bases and at J to 4 bases, leaving 9 bases not matched to a gene. From germline, CDR1 is SGHTA and CDR2 FQGNSA.

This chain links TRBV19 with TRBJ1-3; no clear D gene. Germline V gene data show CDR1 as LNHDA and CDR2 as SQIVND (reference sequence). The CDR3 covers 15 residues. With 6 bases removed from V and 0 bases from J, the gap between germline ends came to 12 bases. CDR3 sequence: CASSLLGNSGNTIYF. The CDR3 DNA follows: TGTGCCAGTAGCCTATTGGGGAACTCTGGAAACACCATATATTTT.